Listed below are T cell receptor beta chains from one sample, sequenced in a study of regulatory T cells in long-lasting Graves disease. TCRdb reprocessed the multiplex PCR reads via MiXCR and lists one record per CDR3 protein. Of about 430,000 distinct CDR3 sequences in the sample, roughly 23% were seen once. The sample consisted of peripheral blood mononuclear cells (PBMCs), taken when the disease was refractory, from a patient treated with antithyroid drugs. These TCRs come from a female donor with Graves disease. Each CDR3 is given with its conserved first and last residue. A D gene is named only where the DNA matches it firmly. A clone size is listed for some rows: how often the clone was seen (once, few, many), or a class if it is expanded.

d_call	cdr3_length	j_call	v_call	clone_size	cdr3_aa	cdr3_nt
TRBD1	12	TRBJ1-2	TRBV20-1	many	CSARGQGGGYTF	TGCAGTGCGCGAGGACAGGGCGGTGGCTACACCTTC
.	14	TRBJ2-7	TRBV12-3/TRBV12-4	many	CASTPAEHSYEQYF	TGTGCCAGCACCCCGGCGGAACACTCCTACGAGCAGTACTTC
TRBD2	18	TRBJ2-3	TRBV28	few	CASSFRNPGTRSTDTQYF	TGTGCCAGCAGTTTCAGGAATCCCGGGACTAGAAGCACAGATACGCAGTATTTT
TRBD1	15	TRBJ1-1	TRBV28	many	CASSPQDRLNTEAFF	TGTGCCAGCAGTCCACAGGACAGGCTGAACACTGAAGCTTTCTTT
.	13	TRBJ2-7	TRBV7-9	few	CASSPPAAEEQYF	TGTGCCAGCAGCCCCCCCGCGGCGGAGGAGCAGTACTTC
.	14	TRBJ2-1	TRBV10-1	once	CASSTARNYNEQFF	TGCGCCAGCTCGACCGCTCGGAATTACAATGAGCAGTTCTTC
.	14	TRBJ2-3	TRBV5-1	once	CASKTGTPEDTQYF	TGCGCCAGCAAGACCGGGACCCCGGAAGATACGCAGTATTTT
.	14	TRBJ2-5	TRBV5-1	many	CASSFYSEQETQYF	TGCGCCAGCAGCTTCTACAGTGAACAAGAGACCCAGTACTTC
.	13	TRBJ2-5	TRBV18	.	CASSPWDRETQYF	TGTGCCAGCTCACCCTGGGATCGGGAGACCCAGTACTTC
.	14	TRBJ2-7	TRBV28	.	CASSPGSKAYEQYF	TGTGCCAGCAGCCCCGGGTCAAAAGCCTACGAGCAGTACTTC
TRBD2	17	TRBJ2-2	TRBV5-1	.	CASSGGTSGVNTGELFF	TGCGCCAGCAGCGGAGGGACTAGCGGGGTTAACACCGGGGAGCTGTTTTTT
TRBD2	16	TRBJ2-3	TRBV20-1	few	CSAPEPSSGSKDTQYF	TGCAGTGCTCCAGAACCTTCTAGCGGGAGTAAAGATACGCAGTATTTT
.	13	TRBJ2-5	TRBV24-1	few	CATSGEGAETQYF	TGTGCCACCAGTGGGGAGGGGGCAGAGACCCAGTACTTC
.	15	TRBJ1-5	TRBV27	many	CASSSSSGEDQPQHF	TGTGCCAGCAGTTCCTCATCAGGGGAGGATCAGCCCCAGCATTTT
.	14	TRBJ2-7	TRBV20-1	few	CSARVRDGTYEQYF	TGCAGTGCTAGGGTCCGGGACGGAACCTACGAGCAGTACTTC
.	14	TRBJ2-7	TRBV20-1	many	CSAREGNYGSEQYF	TGCAGTGCTAGAGAAGGGAATTACGGCTCCGAGCAGTACTTC
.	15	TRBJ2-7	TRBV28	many	CASSLAGTHSYEQYF	TGTGCCAGCAGTTTAGCCGGGACTCACTCCTACGAGCAGTACTTC
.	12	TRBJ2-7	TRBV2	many	CASSLTTYEQYF	TGTGCCAGCAGCCTTACAACCTACGAGCAGTACTTC
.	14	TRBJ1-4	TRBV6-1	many	CASARTDPGEKLFF	TGTGCCAGCGCGAGGACGGACCCGGGTGAAAAACTGTTTTTT
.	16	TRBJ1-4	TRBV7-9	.	CASSLARAGGEEKLFF	TGTGCCAGCAGCTTAGCGCGGGCCGGGGGAGAGGAAAAACTGTTTTTT
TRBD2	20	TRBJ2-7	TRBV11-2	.	CASSSLSGAEVAGARYEQYF	TGTGCCAGCAGCTCCCTGAGTGGGGCGGAGGTAGCGGGAGCCCGCTACGAGCAGTACTTC
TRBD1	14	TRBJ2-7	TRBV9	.	CASSVAGQGGEQYF	TGTGCCAGCAGCGTAGCGGGACAGGGGGGGGAGCAGTACTTC
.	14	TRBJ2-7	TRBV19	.	CASSPWTHPDEQYF	TGTGCCAGTAGTCCCTGGACCCACCCGGACGAGCAGTACTTC
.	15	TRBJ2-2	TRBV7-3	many	CASSPGSSPPGELFF	TGTGCCAGCAGCCCCGGGTCCTCGCCGCCCGGGGAGCTGTTTTTT
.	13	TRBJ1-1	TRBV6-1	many	CASSPRPNTEAFF	TGTGCCAGCAGTCCCCGACCGAACACTGAAGCTTTCTTT
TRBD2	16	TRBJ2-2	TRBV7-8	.	CASSLVLAENTGELFF	TGTGCCAGCAGCTTAGTACTAGCGGAGAACACCGGGGAGCTGTTTTTT
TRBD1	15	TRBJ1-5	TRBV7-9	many	CASSLAGGQGQPQHF	TGTGCCAGCAGCTTAGCGGGGGGACAGGGGCAGCCCCAGCATTTT
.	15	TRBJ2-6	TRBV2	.	CASSLLQGLSNVLTF	TGTGCCAGCAGCTTACTCCAGGGGTTGTCCAACGTCCTGACTTTC
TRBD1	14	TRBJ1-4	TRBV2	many	CASRETGIHEKLFF	TGTGCCAGCAGAGAGACAGGGATCCACGAAAAACTGTTTTTT
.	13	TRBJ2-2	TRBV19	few	CASSKQAGGELFF	TGTGCCAGTAGCAAACAGGCGGGCGGGGAGCTGTTTTTT
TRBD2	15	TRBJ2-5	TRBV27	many	CASSFRLALGETQYF	TGTGCCAGCAGTTTTAGACTAGCCTTAGGGGAGACCCAGTACTTC
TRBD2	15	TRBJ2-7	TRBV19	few	CASSAMTSGSYEQYF	TGTGCCAGTAGTGCCATGACTAGCGGGTCCTACGAGCAGTACTTC
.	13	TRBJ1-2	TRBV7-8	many	CASSRGPFYGYTF	TGTGCCAGCAGCCGCGGGCCTTTCTATGGCTACACCTTC
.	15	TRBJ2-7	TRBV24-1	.	CATSDGEGPFYEQYF	TGTGCCACCAGTGATGGAGAGGGCCCTTTCTACGAGCAGTACTTC
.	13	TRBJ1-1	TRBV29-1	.	CSVGPEGNTEAFF	TGCAGCGTTGGCCCGGAGGGGAACACTGAAGCTTTCTTT
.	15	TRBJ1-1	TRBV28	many	CASSSGDTLNTEAFF	TGTGCCAGCAGTTCGGGGGACACCCTGAACACTGAAGCTTTCTTT
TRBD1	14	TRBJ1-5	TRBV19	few	CASSEDRLNQPQHF	TGTGCCAGTAGTGAGGACAGGCTCAATCAGCCCCAGCATTTT
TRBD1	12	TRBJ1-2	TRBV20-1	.	CSAGQGNYGYTF	TGCAGTGCTGGACAGGGCAACTATGGCTACACCTTC
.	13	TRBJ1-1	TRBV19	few	CASSLGPVTDAFF	TGTGCCAGTAGTCTCGGCCCCGTTACTGATGCTTTCTTT
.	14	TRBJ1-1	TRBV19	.	CASSMRNRNTEAFF	TGTGCCAGTAGTATGAGGAACAGGAACACTGAAGCTTTCTTT
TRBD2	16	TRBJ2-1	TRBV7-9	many	CASSLPGLAGGREQFF	TGTGCCAGCAGCTTGCCGGGACTAGCGGGAGGCCGGGAGCAGTTCTTC
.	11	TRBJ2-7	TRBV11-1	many	CASSKTYEQYF	TGTGCCAGCAGCAAAACCTACGAGCAGTACTTC
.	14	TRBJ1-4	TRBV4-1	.	CASNPLGITGKLFF	TGCGCCAGCAACCCCCTGGGGATAACGGGAAAACTGTTTTTT
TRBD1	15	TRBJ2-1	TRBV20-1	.	CSAPPGQIWSNEQFF	TGCAGTGCTCCACCGGGACAGATCTGGAGTAATGAGCAGTTCTTC
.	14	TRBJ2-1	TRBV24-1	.	CATSAGEFGNEQFF	TGTGCCACCAGTGCTGGGGAGTTTGGGAATGAGCAGTTCTTC
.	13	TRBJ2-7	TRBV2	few	CASSGGPGGEQYF	TGTGCCAGCAGTGGGGGCCCCGGGGGTGAGCAGTACTTC
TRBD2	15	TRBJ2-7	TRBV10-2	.	CASSDPAGGPHEQYF	TGCGCCAGCAGTGACCCAGCGGGAGGGCCCCACGAGCAGTACTTC
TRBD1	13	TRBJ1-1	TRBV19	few	CASGDRVATEAFF	TGTGCCAGTGGGGACAGGGTGGCCACTGAAGCTTTCTTT
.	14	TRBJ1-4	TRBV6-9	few	CASSYGGTNEKLFF	TGTGCCAGCAGTTACGGTGGGACTAATGAAAAACTGTTTTTT
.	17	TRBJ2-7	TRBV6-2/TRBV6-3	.	CASSYSTSGGETYEQYF	TGTGCCAGCAGTTACTCGACATCCGGCGGGGAGACCTACGAGCAGTACTTC
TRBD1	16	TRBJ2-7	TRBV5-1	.	CASSPDGTGVPWEQYF	TGCGCCAGCAGCCCCGATGGGACAGGGGTACCTTGGGAGCAGTACTTC
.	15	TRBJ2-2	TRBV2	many	CASRESQGGTGELFF	TGTGCCAGCAGAGAATCACAGGGAGGCACCGGGGAGCTGTTTTTT
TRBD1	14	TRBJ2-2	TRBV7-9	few	CASSFGQDTGELFF	TGTGCCAGCAGCTTCGGACAGGACACCGGGGAGCTGTTTTTT